This T cell receptor (beta chain) is from a study of T cell changes during pregnancy in multiple sclerosis. Method: immunoSEQ multiplex PCR; TCRdb's copy keeps in-frame clones and lacks some. Of approximately 44,000 clones listed, 85% to 95% were seen once; the top ten hold 0.52%. The CDR3 length is 18 residues. Germline-derived CDR1 and CDR2 are SNHLY and FYNNEI. The J segment lost 0 bases and the V segment lost 2 bases, leaving 11 bases of the junction unmatched. The sequence derives from a female donor with multiple sclerosis, enrolled in a pregnancy study. The rearrangement links TRBV2 to TRBJ1-2, with 8 bases fitting TRBD1. Sequencing was performed on CD4+ T cells from peripheral blood mononuclear cells, taken in the third trimester of pregnancy. CDR3 sequence (DNA): TGTGCCAGCAGTGAAATCTGGACAGGGTTCGGGGCTAACTATGGCTACACCTTC. Translating it yields CASSEIWTGFGANYGYTF.